This is a list of T cell receptor beta chains from one sample in a study of lymphopenia after photon versus proton radiotherapy. Sequencing was performed with immunoSEQ multiplex PCR; in TCRdb, only in-frame clones are kept and a portion is missing. The sample has around 25,000 clones, 75% to 90% seen once. Specimen: peripheral blood, collected from a patient treated with photon-based radiotherapy. These receptor sequences come from a man between 25 and 39 years old with gastric cancer. Both conserved end residues are part of each CDR3. The D gene is left open where the match is weak. Only some rows state a clone size, as once, few, many or a class for expanded clones.

size,length,D,J,V,CDR3,DNA
-,13,-,TRBJ2-1,TRBV27,CASSFSGSNEQFF,TGTGCCAGCAGTTTCTCTGGTTCCAATGAGCAGTTCTTC
-,14,-,TRBJ2-7,TRBV9,CASSVGSIVDEQYF,TGTGCCAGCAGCGTAGGGAGTATAGTAGACGAGCAGTACTTC
-,15,TRBD1,TRBJ2-7,TRBV6-5,CATNRGGQGFNEQYF,TGTGCCACGAACCGAGGGGGACAGGGGTTTAACGAGCAGTACTTC
once,12,-,TRBJ1-5,TRBV28,CASRDAAQPQHF,TGTGCCAGCAGAGACGCCGCGCAGCCCCAGCATTTT
-,19,-,TRBJ1-6,TRBV7-8,CASSLAWGTASSYNSPLHF,TGTGCCAGCAGCTTAGCTTGGGGGACCGCGAGCTCCTATAATTCACCCCTCCACTTT
-,13,TRBD1,TRBJ1-5,TRBV7-9,CASQGEILQPQHF,TGTGCCAGCCAGGGGGAAATTCTCCAGCCCCAGCATTTT
-,13,-,TRBJ2-7,TRBV28,CASRRRSLYEQYF,TGTGCCAGCAGAAGGCGTAGCCTCTACGAGCAGTACTTC
-,12,-,TRBJ1-6,TRBV28,CASSLNTSPLHF,TGTGCCAGCAGTTTGAACACATCACCCCTCCACTTT
-,14,-,TRBJ2-7,TRBV28,CASSLFGNSYEQYF,TGTGCCAGCAGTTTATTTGGCAACTCCTACGAGCAGTACTTC
-,16,TRBD1,TRBJ2-7,TRBV7-2,CASSPTWDRGFYEQYF,TGTGCCAGCAGCCCAACATGGGACAGGGGTTTCTACGAGCAGTACTTC
-,15,TRBD2,TRBJ2-1,TRBV4-3,CASSQDPGLGDEQFF,TGCGCCAGCAGCCAAGATCCGGGACTAGGAGATGAGCAGTTCTTC
-,14,-,TRBJ2-3,TRBV19,CASQRGKGTDTQYF,TGTGCCAGCCAAAGGGGGAAGGGAACAGATACGCAGTATTTT
once,14,-,TRBJ1-2,TRBV7-6,CASSLGAGPYGYTF,TGTGCCAGCAGCTTAGGGGCAGGGCCCTATGGCTACACCTTC
-,12,-,TRBJ2-7,TRBV2,CASSLTPYEQYF,TGTGCCAGCTCATTGACCCCCTACGAGCAGTACTTC
-,14,-,TRBJ2-5,TRBV10-3,CAISGLPAKETQYF,TGTGCCATCAGTGGTTTACCGGCCAAAGAGACCCAGTACTTC
-,16,TRBD2,TRBJ2-1,TRBV7-6,CASSLESSGGANEQFF,TGTGCCAGCAGCTTAGAGTCTAGCGGGGGGGCAAATGAGCAGTTCTTC
-,15,-,TRBJ2-7,TRBV6-1,CASTALSAVFYEQYF,TGTGCCAGCACTGCTCTAAGTGCAGTCTTCTACGAGCAGTACTTC
few,13,TRBD1,TRBJ2-4,TRBV11-3,CASSLTGGNIQYF,TGTGCCAGCAGCTTGACAGGGGGAAACATTCAGTACTTC
-,15,-,TRBJ2-2,TRBV7-7,CASSFDGSYTGELFF,TGTGCCAGCAGCTTCGACGGCAGCTACACCGGGGAGCTGTTTTTT
-,13,TRBD2,TRBJ2-1,TRBV6-6,CASSYSAGNEQFF,TGTGCCAGCAGTTACTCAGCGGGGAATGAGCAGTTCTTC
-,15,TRBD1,TRBJ2-7,TRBV9,CASSAGTGGVYEQYF,TGTGCCAGCAGCGCCGGGACAGGGGGCGTCTACGAGCAGTACTTC
-,14,-,TRBJ2-3,TRBV29-1,CSVERTVITDTQYF,TGCAGCGTTGAGCGAACGGTTATCACAGATACGCAGTATTTT
-,13,-,TRBJ1-1,TRBV29-1,CSAARPLNTEAFF,TGCAGCGCCGCGAGGCCCCTGAACACTGAAGCTTTCTTT
-,11,-,TRBJ2-5,TRBV6-6,CASQGGETQYF,TGTGCCAGTCAGGGGGGAGAGACCCAGTACTTC
-,14,-,TRBJ2-5,TRBV7-8,CASNELLEGETQYF,TGTGCCAGCAACGAACTATTAGAAGGAGAGACCCAGTACTTC
-,15,TRBD2,TRBJ2-1,TRBV18,CASSPAGLENNEQFF,TGTGCCAGCTCACCAGCGGGACTAGAGAACAATGAGCAGTTCTTC
once,18,TRBD2,TRBJ2-1,TRBV4-1,CASSRLAGGPKPTNEQFF,TGCGCCAGCAGCCGACTAGCGGGAGGGCCTAAACCTACAAATGAGCAGTTCTTC
-,12,TRBD1,TRBJ1-5,TRBV10-3,CAIRQGTGPQHF,TGTGCCATCAGACAGGGGACCGGGCCCCAGCATTTT
-,13,-,TRBJ1-3,TRBV14,CASSYGPGNTIYF,TGTGCCAGCAGTTATGGGCCCGGAAACACCATATATTTT
-,12,TRBD1,TRBJ2-7,TRBV27,CASRTGEREQYF,TGTGCCAGCAGGACAGGGGAGAGGGAGCAGTACTTC
-,13,-,TRBJ1-4,TRBV28,CASRGGPNEKLFF,TGTGCCAGTCGAGGGGGGCCTAATGAAAAACTGTTTTTT
-,16,TRBD2,TRBJ2-5,TRBV11-3,CASSFSGTSAQETQYF,TGTGCCAGCAGCTTTTCTGGGACTAGCGCTCAAGAGACCCAGTACTTC
-,12,-,TRBJ2-2,TRBV11-3,CASERDTGELFF,TGTGCCAGCGAGCGGGACACCGGGGAGCTGTTTTTT
few,13,-,TRBJ2-3,TRBV7-7,CASSSGQRDTQYF,TGTGCCAGCAGCTCAGGACAGAGAGATACGCAGTATTTT
-,14,TRBD2,TRBJ2-5,TRBV14,CASKASGYQETQYF,TGTGCCAGCAAGGCTAGCGGTTACCAAGAGACCCAGTACTTC
-,15,-,TRBJ1-6,TRBV15,CATSRDRGVASPLHF,TGTGCCACCAGCAGAGATCGTGGGGTAGCCTCACCCCTCCACTTT
-,13,-,TRBJ2-3,TRBV7-9,CASSPRGPDTQYF,TGTGCCAGCAGCCCCCGGGGTCCAGATACGCAGTATTTT
-,13,-,TRBJ1-5,TRBV27,CASSTTYLQPQHF,TGTGCCAGCAGTACCACTTACCTACAGCCCCAGCATTTT
once,14,-,TRBJ1-2,TRBV6-6,CASTDPSENYGYTF,TGTGCCAGCACCGACCCGTCAGAGAACTATGGCTACACCTTC
-,15,TRBD1,TRBJ2-7,TRBV7-9,CASSSAGTAVYEQYF,TGTGCCAGCAGCTCCGCCGGGACAGCCGTATACGAGCAGTACTTC